Below, 3 T cell receptor beta chains from the same sample are listed, as sequenced in a study of cytomegalovirus exposure and HLA in healthy donors. The repertoire was sequenced with immunoSEQ multiplex PCR; TCRdb's copy has only in-frame clones and lacks some. The sample includes around 250,000 clones, almost 90% of them seen just once. Specimen: PBMCs. The source is a woman under 30 in good health and CMV-seronegative.

The chain is built from TRBV6-6 and TRBJ2-7; TRBD1 might be the D (6 bases). Per the germline V gene, CDR1 is MNHNY and CDR2 is SVGAGI (reference sequence). The V gene lost 6 bases and the J gene lost 13 bases, with 19 bases spanning the gap. The CDR3 totals 12 residues. The CDR3 sequence: CASSHRQDSIYF. Written as DNA, the CDR3 is TGTGCCAGCAGCCACCGACAGGACTCTATATACTTC.

The genes are TRBV2 and TRBJ2-2, with TRBD2 matching 9 bases. Per germline, CDR1 SNHLY and CDR2 FYNNEI. The CDR3 is 15 amino acids. The ends lost 4 bases at V and 3 bases at J; junction bases unmatched: 3. In nucleotides, the CDR3 is TGTGCCAGCAGTGCGAGCGGGGGGTACACCGGGGAGCTGTTTTTT. Translation gives CASSASGGYTGELFF.

The rearrangement uses TRBV10-1 and TRBJ1-1, with D possibly matching TRBD1 (5 bases). CDR1 and CDR2 (germline): WNHNN, SYGVQD (reference sequence). The CDR3 runs 13 residues. The ends were cut back, 3 bases at V and 1 base at J, with 6 bases in the middle. CDR3 loop: CASSEGQNTEAFF. CDR3 sequence (DNA): TGCGCCAGCAGTGAAGGACAGAACACTGAAGCTTTCTTT.